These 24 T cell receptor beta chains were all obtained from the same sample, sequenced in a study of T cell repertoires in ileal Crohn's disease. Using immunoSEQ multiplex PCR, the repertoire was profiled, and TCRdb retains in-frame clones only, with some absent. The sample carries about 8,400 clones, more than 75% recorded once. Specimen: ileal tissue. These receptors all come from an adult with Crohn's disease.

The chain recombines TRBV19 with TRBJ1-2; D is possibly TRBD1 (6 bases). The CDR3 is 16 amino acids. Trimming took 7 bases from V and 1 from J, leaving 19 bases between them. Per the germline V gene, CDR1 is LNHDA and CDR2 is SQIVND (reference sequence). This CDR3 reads CASTPPAGANNYGYTF. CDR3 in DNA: TGTGCCAGTACCCCTCCCGCAGGGGCCAATAACTATGGCTACACCTTC. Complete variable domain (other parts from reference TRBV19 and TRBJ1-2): DGGITQSPKYLFRKEGQNVTLSCEQNLNHDAMYWYRQDPGQGLRLIYYSQIVNDFQKGDIAEGYSVSREKKESFPLTVTSAQKNPTAFYLCASTPPAGANNYGYTFGSGTRLTVV.

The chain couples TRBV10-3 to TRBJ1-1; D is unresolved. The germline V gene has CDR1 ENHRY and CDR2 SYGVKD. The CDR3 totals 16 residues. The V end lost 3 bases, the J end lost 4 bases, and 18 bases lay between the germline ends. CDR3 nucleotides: TGTGCCATCAGTGAAAGAGAGGGAGACCTCTCCACTGAAGCTTTCTTT. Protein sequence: CAISEREGDLSTEAFF.

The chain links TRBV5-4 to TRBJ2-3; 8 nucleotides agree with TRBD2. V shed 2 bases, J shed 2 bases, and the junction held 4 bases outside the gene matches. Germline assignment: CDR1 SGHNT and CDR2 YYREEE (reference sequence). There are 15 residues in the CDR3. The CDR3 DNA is TGTGCCAGCAGCTTCCCAGCGGGAGACACAGATACGCAGTATTTT. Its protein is CASSFPAGDTDTQYF.

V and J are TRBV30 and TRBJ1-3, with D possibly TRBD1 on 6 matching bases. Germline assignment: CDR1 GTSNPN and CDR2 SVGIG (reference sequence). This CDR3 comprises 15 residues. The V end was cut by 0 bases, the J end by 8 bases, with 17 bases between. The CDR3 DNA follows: TGTGCCTGGAGTGTAAGGGACACGGGGAGGGACACCATATATTTT. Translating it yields CAWSVRDTGRDTIYF.

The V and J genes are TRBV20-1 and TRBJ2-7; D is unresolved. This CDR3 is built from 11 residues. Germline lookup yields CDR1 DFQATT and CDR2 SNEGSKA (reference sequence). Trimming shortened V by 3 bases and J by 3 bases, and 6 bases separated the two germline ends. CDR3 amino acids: CSARKGYEQYF. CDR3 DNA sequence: TGCAGTGCTAGGAAAGGCTACGAGCAGTACTTC.

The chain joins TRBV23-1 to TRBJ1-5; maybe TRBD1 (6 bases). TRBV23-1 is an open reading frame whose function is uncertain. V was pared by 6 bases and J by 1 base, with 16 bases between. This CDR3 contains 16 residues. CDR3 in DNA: TGCGCCAGCAGACTCAACAGGGTACGCAGCAATCAGCCCCAGCATTTT. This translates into CASRLNRVRSNQPQHF.

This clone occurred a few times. The CDR3 DNA follows: TGCAGCGTTGATAGGATGAACAATGAGCAGTTCTTC. This encodes CSVDRMNNEQFF. This chain links TRBV29-1 with TRBJ2-1; D unclear. The CDR3 runs 12 residues. The V gene lost 3 bases and the J gene lost 5 bases, with 8 bases spanning the gap. Germline V lookup: CDR1 SQVTM, CDR2 ANQGSEA.

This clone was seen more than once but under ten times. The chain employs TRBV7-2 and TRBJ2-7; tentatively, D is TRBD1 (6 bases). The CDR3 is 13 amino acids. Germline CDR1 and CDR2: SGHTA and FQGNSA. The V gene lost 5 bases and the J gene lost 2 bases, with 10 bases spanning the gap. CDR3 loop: CASSRDKTYEQYF. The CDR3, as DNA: TGTGCCAGCAGCCGGGACAAGACCTACGAGCAGTACTTC.

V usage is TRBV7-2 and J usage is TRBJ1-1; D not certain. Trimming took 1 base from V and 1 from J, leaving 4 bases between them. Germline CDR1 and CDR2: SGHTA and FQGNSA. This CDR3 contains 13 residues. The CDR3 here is CASSLGRNTEAFF. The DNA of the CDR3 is TGTGCCAGCAGCTTAGGGCGGAACACTGAAGCTTTCTTT.

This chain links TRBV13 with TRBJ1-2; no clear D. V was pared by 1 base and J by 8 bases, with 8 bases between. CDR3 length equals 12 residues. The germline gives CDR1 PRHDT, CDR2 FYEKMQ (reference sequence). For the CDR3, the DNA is TGTGCCAGCAGCTTAGCCGGGAGGGGCTACACCTTC. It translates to CASSLAGRGYTF. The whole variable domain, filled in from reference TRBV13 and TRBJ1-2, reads AAGVIQSPRHLIKEKRETATLKCYPIPRHDTVYWYQQGPGQDPQFLISFYEKMQSDKGSIPDRFSAQQFSDYHSELNMSSLELGDSALYFCASSLAGRGYTFGSGTRLTVV.

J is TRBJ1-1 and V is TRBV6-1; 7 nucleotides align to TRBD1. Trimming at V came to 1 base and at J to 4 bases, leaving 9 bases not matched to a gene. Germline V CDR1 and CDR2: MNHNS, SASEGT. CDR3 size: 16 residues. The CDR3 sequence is CASSEVQTGIGTEAFF. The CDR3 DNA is TGTGCCAGCAGTGAAGTACAGACAGGGATCGGCACTGAAGCTTTCTTT.

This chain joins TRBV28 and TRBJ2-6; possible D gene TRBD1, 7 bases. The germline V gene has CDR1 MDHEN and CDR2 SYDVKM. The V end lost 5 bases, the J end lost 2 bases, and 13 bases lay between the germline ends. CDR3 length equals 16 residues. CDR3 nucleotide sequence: TGTGCCAGCAGTAACCAGGGGGGCGCTGGGGCCAACGTCCTGACTTTC. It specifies CASSNQGGAGANVLTF.

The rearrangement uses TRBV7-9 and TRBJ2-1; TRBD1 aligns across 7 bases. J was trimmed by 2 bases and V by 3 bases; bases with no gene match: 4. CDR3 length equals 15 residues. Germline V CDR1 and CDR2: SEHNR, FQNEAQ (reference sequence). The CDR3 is CASSFSGGAYNEQFF. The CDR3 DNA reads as TGTGCCAGCAGCTTTTCAGGGGGTGCCTACAATGAGCAGTTCTTC.

The CDR3 nucleotides are TGTGCCAGTAGTATCCCCGGGGGGCCCCGGAACGAGCAGTACTTC. It specifies CASSIPGGPRNEQYF. V is TRBV19 and J is TRBJ2-7; D is possibly TRBD2 (7 bases). CDR3 length: 15 amino acids. The germline V gene encodes CDR1 LNHDA and CDR2 SQIVND (reference sequence). V lost 3 bases and J lost 5, with 17 bases in between.

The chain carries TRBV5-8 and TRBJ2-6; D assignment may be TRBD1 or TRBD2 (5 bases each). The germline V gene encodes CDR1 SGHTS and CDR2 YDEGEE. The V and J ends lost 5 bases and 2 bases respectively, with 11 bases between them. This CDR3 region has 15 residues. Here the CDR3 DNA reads TGTGCCAGCAGTATCCAGGGACCTGGGGCCAACGTCCTGACTTTC. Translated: CASSIQGPGANVLTF.

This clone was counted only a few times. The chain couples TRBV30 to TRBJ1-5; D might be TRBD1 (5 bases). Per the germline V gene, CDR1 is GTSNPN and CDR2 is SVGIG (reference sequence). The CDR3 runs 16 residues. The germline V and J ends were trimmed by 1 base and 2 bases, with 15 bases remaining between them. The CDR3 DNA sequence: TGTGCCTGGAGTGCCGAGGGACTCCAGGGCAATCAGCCCCAGCATTTT. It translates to CAWSAEGLQGNQPQHF. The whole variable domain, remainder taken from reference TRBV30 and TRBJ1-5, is SQTIHQWPATLVQPVGSPLSLECTVEGTSNPNLYWYRQAAGRGLQLLFYSVGIGQISSEVPQNLSASRPQDRQFILSSKKLLLSDSGFYLCAWSAEGLQGNQPQHFGDGTRLSIL.

This chain's CDR3 is CASSTWTGQFF. The CDR3 DNA reads TGTGCCAGCAGCACGTGGACAGGGCAGTTCTTC. The genes are TRBV28 and TRBJ2-1, with 7 bases identical to TRBD1. The ends lost 6 bases at V and 12 bases at J; junction bases unmatched: 5. Germline V CDR1 and CDR2: MDHEN, SYDVKM. This CDR3 is built from 11 residues.

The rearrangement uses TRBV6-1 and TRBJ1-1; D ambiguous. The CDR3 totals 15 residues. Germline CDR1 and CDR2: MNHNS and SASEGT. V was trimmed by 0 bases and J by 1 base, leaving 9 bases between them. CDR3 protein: CASSEARARNTEAFF. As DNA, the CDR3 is TGTGCCAGCAGTGAAGCGCGCGCGAGGAACACTGAAGCTTTCTTT.

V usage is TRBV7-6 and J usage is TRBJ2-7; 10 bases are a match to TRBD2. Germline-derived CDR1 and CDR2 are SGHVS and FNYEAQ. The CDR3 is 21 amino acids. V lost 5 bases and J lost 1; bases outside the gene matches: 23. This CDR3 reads CASSPEAGGGLTSGQSYEQYF. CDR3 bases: TGTGCCAGCAGCCCGGAGGCAGGGGGCGGCCTGACTAGCGGGCAATCCTACGAGCAGTACTTC.

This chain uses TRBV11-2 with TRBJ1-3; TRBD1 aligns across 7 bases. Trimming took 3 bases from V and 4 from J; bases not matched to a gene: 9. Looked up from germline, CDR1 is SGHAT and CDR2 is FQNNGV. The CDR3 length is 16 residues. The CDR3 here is CASSFSTGNTGNTIYF. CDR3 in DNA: TGTGCCAGCAGCTTTTCGACAGGGAATACGGGAAACACCATATATTTT.

The CDR3 here is CASSYDGNQPQHF. DNA of the CDR3: TGTGCCAGCAGTTACGACGGCAATCAGCCCCAGCATTTT. This rearrangement joins TRBV6-6 to TRBJ1-5; D is undetermined. The CDR3 loop spans 13 amino acids. The V gene lost 2 bases and the J gene lost 2 bases, with 4 bases spanning the gap. Germline CDR1 MNHNY, CDR2 SVGAGI (reference sequence).

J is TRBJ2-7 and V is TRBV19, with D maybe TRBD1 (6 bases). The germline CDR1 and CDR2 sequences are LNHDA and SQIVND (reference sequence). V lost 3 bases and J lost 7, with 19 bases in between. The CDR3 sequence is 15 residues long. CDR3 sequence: CASSIRQAAWEEQYF. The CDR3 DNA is TGTGCCAGTAGTATCCGACAGGCGGCATGGGAAGAGCAGTACTTC.

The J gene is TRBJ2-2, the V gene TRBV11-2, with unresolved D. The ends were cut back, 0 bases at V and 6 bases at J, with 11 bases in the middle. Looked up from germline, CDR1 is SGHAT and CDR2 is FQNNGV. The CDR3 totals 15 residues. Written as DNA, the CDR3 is TGTGCCAGCAGCTTAGAGGGTAGTTATCCCGGGGAGCTGTTTTTT. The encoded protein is CASSLEGSYPGELFF.

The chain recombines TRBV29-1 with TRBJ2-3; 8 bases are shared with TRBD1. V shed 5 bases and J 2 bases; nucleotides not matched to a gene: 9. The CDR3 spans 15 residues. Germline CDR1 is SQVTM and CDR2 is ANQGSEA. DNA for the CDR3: TGCAGCGTTCATTCCGGGACAGGAGCCACAGATACGCAGTATTTT. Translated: CSVHSGTGATDTQYF.